A selection of T cell receptor beta chains follows, all from one sample in a study of blood T cell repertoires in COVID-19. Profiling relied on immunoSEQ multiplex PCR, and the TCRdb table lists in-frame clones only, not all of them. The table shows 200,000 to 250,000 clones, with roughly nine tenths occurring only once. Sequencing input: PBMCs or T cells enriched from blood (not recorded which). The receptors were sampled from a woman aged 45 to 65 in a cohort exposed to, infected with or recovered from COVID-19 (not recorded which). Both conserved end residues are part of each CDR3. Fields, in order: clone size, V gene, D gene, CDR3 length, J gene, CDR3 DNA, CDR3 protein. D genes are given only for firm matches. Only some rows state a clone size, as once, few, many or a class for expanded clones.

>NA|TRBV11-2|TRBD1|17|TRBJ1-6
TGTGCCAGCAGCTTAGGGTTTCGGACAGGTTCTTTATCACCCCTCCACTTT
CASSLGFRTGSLSPLHF
>NA|TRBV3-1/TRBV3-2|NA|14|TRBJ2-5
TGTGCCAGCAGCCTCAGGACAGACAGGGAGACCCAGTACTTC
CASSLRTDRETQYF
>NA|TRBV18|NA|14|TRBJ1-1
TGTGCCAGCTCCGCCCCGGGGGGGGACACTGAAGCTTTCTTT
CASSAPGGDTEAFF
>NA|TRBV30|NA|14|TRBJ1-6
TGTGCCTGGAGCCTGAGCTCCTATAATTCACCCCTCCACTTT
CAWSLSSYNSPLHF
>NA|TRBV4-3|NA|13|TRBJ1-1
TGCGCCAGCAGGAGACAAGAGAACACTGAAGCTTTCTTT
CASRRQENTEAFF
>NA|TRBV12-3/TRBV12-4|NA|13|TRBJ2-7
TGTGCCAGCAGTTTGGGGGCCTACTACGAGCAGTACTTC
CASSLGAYYEQYF
>few|TRBV19|NA|12|TRBJ1-1
TGTGCCAGTAGTAGCAGGATCGCTGAAGCTTTCTTT
CASSSRIAEAFF
>few|TRBV28|TRBD2|17|TRBJ2-5
TGTGCCAGCAGTTTCCCGGGACTAGCGGGGGGAGGAGAGACCCAGTACTTC
CASSFPGLAGGGETQYF
>once|TRBV21-1|NA|17|TRBJ1-1
TGTGCCAGCAGTCTATCTTGGACAGGAGAAATGAACACTGAAGCTTTCTTT
CASSLSWTGEMNTEAFF
>NA|TRBV3-1/TRBV3-2|NA|13|TRBJ1-1
TGTGCCAGCAGCCAAGATGCGGGAGGAGAAGCTTTCTTT
CASSQDAGGEAFF
>NA|TRBV3-1/TRBV3-2|NA|12|TRBJ1-4
TGTGCCAGCAGCCAAATATCAGGTCAACTGTTTTTT
CASSQISGQLFF
>NA|TRBV5-4|NA|12|TRBJ1-2
TGTGCCAGCAGCACTACGGGGGGAGGCTACACCTTC
CASSTTGGGYTF
>NA|TRBV5-4|TRBD2|14|TRBJ2-1
TGTGCCAGCAGCTCGACTAGCGGGAGCAATGAGCAGTTCTTC
CASSSTSGSNEQFF
>once|TRBV27|TRBD1|16|TRBJ2-2
TGTGCCAGCAGGACAGGGGGCCTTGGGGACACCGGGGAGCTGTTTTTT
CASRTGGLGDTGELFF
>NA|TRBV4-1|NA|16|TRBJ1-4
TGCGCCAGCAGCCAAGAGAGGGCAAATCCAAATGAAAAACTGTTTTTT
CASSQERANPNEKLFF
>NA|TRBV5-4|NA|14|TRBJ1-1
TGTGCCAGCAGCCCCACTCGGGGGGCAACTGAAGCTTTCTTT
CASSPTRGATEAFF
>few|TRBV3-1/TRBV3-2|TRBD1|17|TRBJ1-5
TGTGCCAGCAGCCAAGAGCCAAGACAGGGGTCCAATCAGCCCCAGCATTTT
CASSQEPRQGSNQPQHF
>NA|TRBV13|TRBD2|16|TRBJ2-3
TGTGCCAGCAGCTTGGGGAGCGGGGGGGTCGCTCATACGCAGTATTTT
CASSLGSGGVAHTQYF
>NA|TRBV24-1|NA|15|TRBJ2-2
TGTGCCACCAGTGATTTTACAGGGAACACCGGGGAGCTGTTTTTT
CATSDFTGNTGELFF
>NA|TRBV7-8|NA|16|TRBJ1-1
TGTGCCAGCAGCTTAGGGACACGAGGAATGAACACTGAAGCTTTCTTT
CASSLGTRGMNTEAFF
>NA|TRBV10-3|TRBD2|15|TRBJ2-3
TGTGCCATCAGTAAGGGCGGGGGGGGCACAGATACGCAGTATTTT
CAISKGGGGTDTQYF
>NA|TRBV19|TRBD1|14|TRBJ1-1
TGTGCCGCAAGTCGGGGGACAGGGGCCACTGAAGCTTTCTTT
CAASRGTGATEAFF
>NA|TRBV29-1|TRBD2|15|TRBJ2-1
TGCAGCGTCGCCCCGGGGACTAGCGGGTACAATGAGCAGTTCTTC
CSVAPGTSGYNEQFF
>NA|TRBV7-2|NA|14|TRBJ2-7
TGTGCCAGCAGCTCCCCCGGGGGGCCCTACGAGCAGTACTTC
CASSSPGGPYEQYF
>NA|TRBV5-1|TRBD1|15|TRBJ2-1
TGCGCCAGCAGTATAGGGACAGTCCCCTACAATGAGCAGTTCTTC
CASSIGTVPYNEQFF
>NA|TRBV30|NA|13|TRBJ1-1
TGTGCCTGGATGTCGGAGGGGAGGACTGAAGCTTTCTTT
CAWMSEGRTEAFF
>NA|TRBV18|NA|13|TRBJ1-2
TGTGCCAGCTCACCAAGTGACAGCCGAGGCTACACCTTC
CASSPSDSRGYTF
>NA|TRBV3-1/TRBV3-2|TRBD1|17|TRBJ1-1
TGTGCCAGCAGCCCTAATAGATGGACAGGGGGCAGGACTGAAGCTTTCTTT
CASSPNRWTGGRTEAFF
>NA|TRBV2|TRBD2|16|TRBJ2-2
TGTGCCAGCAGTCCCAGCGGGGGGCCTCCCTCCGGGGAGCTGTTTTTT
CASSPSGGPPSGELFF